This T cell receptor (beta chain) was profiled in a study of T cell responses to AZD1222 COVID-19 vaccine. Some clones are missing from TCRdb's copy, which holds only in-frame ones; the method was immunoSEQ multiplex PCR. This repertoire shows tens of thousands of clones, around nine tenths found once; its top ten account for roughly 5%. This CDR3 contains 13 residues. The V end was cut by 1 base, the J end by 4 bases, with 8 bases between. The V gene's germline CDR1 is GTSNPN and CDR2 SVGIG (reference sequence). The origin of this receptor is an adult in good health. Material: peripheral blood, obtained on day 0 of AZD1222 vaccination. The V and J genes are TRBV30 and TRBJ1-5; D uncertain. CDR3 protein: CAWSEGTNQPQHF. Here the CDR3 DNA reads TGTGCCTGGAGTGAGGGAACTAATCAGCCCCAGCATTTT.